This TCR beta chain was sequenced during a study of cytomegalovirus exposure and HLA in healthy donors. Overall study: The roughly 130 validation repertoires used the same platform as the 650 to 850 first-cohort repertoires (as reported by a later analysis).

The protocol was immunoSEQ multiplex PCR, while the TCRdb copy is restricted to in-frame clones and leaves out a portion. The repertoire includes about 140,000 clones, approximately 88% of them detected once, and less than 5.5% sits in the top ten. Study outcomes and limitations: Published work reported that the classifier diagnosed cytomegalovirus status with high specificity and sensitivity. The tendency of first-cohort TCR clusters to co-occur in the 120 or so validation repertoires emerged from a later analysis.

Note on this clone: The target antigen is unknown.

This clonotype originated in a man in his late teens or twenties in good health and CMV-seropositive. What was sequenced was PBMCs.

CDR3 DNA sequence: TGTGCCAGCCATGCCGACAGAATGAACACTGAAGCTTTCTTT. Its translation: CASHADRMNTEAFF. This sequence joins TRBV6-1 and TRBJ1-1; D is perhaps TRBD1 (5 bases). The CDR3 has 14 residues. Deletions cut 8 bases from V and 0 bases from J, with 13 bases between. Germline V gene data show CDR1 as MNHNS and CDR2 as SASEGT.